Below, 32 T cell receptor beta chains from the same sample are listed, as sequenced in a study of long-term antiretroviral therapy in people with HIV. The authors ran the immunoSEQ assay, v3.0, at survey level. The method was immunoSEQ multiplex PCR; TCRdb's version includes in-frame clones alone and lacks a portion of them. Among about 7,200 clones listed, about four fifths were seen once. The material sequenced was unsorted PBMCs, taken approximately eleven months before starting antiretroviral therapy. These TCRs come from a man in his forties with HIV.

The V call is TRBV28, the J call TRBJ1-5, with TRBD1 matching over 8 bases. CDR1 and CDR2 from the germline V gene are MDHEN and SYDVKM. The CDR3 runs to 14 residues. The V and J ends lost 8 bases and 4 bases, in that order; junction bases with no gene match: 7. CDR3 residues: CASRGQGGNQPQHF. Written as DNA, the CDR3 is TGTGCCAGCCGCGGACAGGGTGGTAATCAGCCCCAGCATTTT.

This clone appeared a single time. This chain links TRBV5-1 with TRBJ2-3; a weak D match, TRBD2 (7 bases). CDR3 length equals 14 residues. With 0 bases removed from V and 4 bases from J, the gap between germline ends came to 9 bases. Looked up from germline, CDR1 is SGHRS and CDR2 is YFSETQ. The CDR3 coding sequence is TGCGCCAGCAGCTTGGAGGGGGGGTCAGATACGCAGTATTTT. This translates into CASSLEGGSDTQYF.

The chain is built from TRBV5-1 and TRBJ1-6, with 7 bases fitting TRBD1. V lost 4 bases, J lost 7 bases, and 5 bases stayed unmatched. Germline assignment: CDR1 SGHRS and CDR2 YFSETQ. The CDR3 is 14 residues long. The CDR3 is CASSRGDSNSPLHF. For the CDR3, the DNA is TGCGCCAGCAGCCGAGGGGACAGCAATTCACCCCTCCACTTT.

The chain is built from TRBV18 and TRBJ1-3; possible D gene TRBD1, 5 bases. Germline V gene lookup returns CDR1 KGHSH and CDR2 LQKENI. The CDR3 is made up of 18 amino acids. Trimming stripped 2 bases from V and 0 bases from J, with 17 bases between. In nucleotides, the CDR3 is TGTGCCAGCTCACCAACTTCCGGGACGGATCTCTCTGGAAACACCATATATTTT. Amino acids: CASSPTSGTDLSGNTIYF.

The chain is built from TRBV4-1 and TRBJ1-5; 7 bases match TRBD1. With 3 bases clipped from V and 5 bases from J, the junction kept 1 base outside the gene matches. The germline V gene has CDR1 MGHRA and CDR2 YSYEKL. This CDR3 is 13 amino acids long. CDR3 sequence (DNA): TGCGCCAGCAGCCACACAGGGGATCAGCCCCAGCATTTT. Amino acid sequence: CASSHTGDQPQHF.

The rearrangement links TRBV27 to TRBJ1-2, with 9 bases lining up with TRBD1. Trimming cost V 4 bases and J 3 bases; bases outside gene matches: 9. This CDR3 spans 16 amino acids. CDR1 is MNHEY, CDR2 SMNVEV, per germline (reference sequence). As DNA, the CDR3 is TGTGCCAGCAGTTCCCGCCGGGACAGGGTAGACTATGGCTACACCTTC. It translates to CASSSRRDRVDYGYTF.

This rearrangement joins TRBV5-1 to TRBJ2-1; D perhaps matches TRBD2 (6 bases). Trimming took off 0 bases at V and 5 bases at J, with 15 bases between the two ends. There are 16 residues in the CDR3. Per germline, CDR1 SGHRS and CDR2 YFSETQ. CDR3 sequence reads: CASSLGPAPGDNEQFF. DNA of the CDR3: TGCGCCAGCAGCTTGGGTCCGGCTCCGGGGGACAATGAGCAGTTCTTC.

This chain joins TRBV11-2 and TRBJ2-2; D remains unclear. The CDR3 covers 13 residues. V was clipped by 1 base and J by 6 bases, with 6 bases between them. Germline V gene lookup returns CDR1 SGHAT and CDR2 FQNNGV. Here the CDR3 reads CASSLGPPGELFF. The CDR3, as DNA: TGTGCCAGCAGCTTAGGACCGCCCGGGGAGCTGTTTTTT.

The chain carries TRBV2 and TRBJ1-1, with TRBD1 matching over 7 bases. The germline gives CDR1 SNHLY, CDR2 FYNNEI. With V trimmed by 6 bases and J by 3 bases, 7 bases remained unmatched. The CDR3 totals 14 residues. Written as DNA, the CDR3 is TGTGCCAGCAGCCGCAGGGGGATGTACACTGAAGCTTTCTTT. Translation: CASSRRGMYTEAFF. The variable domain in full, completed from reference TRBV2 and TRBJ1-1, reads EPEVTQTPSHQVTQMGQEVILRCVPISNHLYFYWYRQILGQKVEFLVSFYNNEISEKSEIFDDQFSVERPDGSNFTLKIRSTKLEDSAMYFCASSRRGMYTEAFFGQGTRLTVV.

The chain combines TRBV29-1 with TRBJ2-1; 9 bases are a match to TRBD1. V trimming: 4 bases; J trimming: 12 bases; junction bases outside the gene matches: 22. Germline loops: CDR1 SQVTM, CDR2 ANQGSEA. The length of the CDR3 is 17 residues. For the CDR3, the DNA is TGCAGCGTTGTCCTTTTGTATCCCGGACAGGGGATGGAAGGGCAGTTCTTC. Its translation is CSVVLLYPGQGMEGQFF.

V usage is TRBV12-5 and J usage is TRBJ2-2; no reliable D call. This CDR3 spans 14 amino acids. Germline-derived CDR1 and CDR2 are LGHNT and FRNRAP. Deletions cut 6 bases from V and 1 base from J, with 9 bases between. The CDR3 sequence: CASGRSQNTGELFF. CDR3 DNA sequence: TGTGCTAGTGGACGATCTCAGAACACCGGGGAGCTGTTTTTT.

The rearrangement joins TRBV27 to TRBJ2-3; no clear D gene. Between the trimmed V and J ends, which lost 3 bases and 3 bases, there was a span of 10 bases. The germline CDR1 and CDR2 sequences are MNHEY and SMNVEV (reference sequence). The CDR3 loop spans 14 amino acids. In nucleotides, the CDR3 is TGTGCCAGCAGTTTCCTAGGCGGAACAGATACGCAGTATTTT. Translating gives CASSFLGGTDTQYF.

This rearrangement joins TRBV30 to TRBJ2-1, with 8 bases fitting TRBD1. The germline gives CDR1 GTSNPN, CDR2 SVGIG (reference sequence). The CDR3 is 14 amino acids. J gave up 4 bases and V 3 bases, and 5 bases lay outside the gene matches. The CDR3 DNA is TGTGCCTGGAGGGGGACAGGTTATTACAATGAGCAGTTCTTC. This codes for CAWRGTGYYNEQFF.

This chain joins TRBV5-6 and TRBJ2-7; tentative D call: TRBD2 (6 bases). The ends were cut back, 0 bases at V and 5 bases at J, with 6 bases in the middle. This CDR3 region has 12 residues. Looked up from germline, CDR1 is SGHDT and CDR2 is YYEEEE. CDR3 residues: CASSLAGDEQYF. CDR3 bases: TGTGCCAGCAGCTTGGCGGGGGACGAGCAGTACTTC. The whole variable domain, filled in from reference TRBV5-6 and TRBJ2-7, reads DAGVTQSPTHLIKTRGQQVTLRCSPKSGHDTVSWYQQALGQGPQFIFQYYEEEERQRGNFPDRFSGHQFPNYSSELNVNALLLGDSALYLCASSLAGDEQYFGPGTRLTVT.

CDR3 in amino acids: CAWSKGTSGTGELFF. CDR3 DNA sequence: TGTGCCTGGAGTAAAGGGACAAGCGGCACCGGGGAGCTGTTTTTT. The rearrangement joins TRBV30 to TRBJ2-2, with D possibly being TRBD1 (6 bases). The CDR3 runs to 15 residues. The germline V and J ends were trimmed by 2 bases and 4 bases, with 14 bases remaining between them. Per the germline V gene, CDR1 is GTSNPN and CDR2 is SVGIG (reference sequence).

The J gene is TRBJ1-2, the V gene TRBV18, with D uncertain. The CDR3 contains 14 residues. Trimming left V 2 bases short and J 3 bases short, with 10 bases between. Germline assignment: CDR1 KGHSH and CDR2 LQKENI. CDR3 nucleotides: TGTGCCAGCTCACCAGGGGTGGACTACTATGGCTACACCTTC. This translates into CASSPGVDYYGYTF.

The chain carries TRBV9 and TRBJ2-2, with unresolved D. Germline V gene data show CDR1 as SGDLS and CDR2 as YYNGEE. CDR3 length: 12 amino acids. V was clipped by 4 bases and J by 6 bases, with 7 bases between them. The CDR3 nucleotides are TGTGCCAGCAGCCCTCTACCCGGGGAGCTGTTTTTT. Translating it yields CASSPLPGELFF.

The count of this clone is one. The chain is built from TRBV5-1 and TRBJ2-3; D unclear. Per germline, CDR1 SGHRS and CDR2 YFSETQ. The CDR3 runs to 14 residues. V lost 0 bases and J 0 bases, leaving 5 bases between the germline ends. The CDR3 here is CASSLETSTDTQYF. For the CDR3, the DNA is TGCGCCAGCAGCTTGGAGACTAGCACAGATACGCAGTATTTT.

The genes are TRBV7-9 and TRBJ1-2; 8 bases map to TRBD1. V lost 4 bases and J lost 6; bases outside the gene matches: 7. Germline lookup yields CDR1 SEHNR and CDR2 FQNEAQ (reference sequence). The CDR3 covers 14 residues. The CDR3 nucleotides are TGTGCCAGCAGCTATATCGACAGGGGAGATGGCTACACCTTC. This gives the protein CASSYIDRGDGYTF.

CDR3 sequence: CATRGDYEQYF. The CDR3 DNA reads as TGTGCCACCCGGGGGGACTACGAGCAGTACTTC. The rearrangement uses TRBV10-3 and TRBJ2-7; TRBD2 aligns across 7 bases. The germline V gene encodes CDR1 ENHRY and CDR2 SYGVKD. Unmatched junction bases numbered 3, after V lost 10 bases and J lost 3 bases. The CDR3 extends over 11 amino acids.

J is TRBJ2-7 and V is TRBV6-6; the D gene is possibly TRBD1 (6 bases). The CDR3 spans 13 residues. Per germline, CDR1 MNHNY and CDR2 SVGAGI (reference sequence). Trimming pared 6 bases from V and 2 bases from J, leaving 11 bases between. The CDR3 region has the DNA TGTGCCAGCAGGACAGGCAGGGCCTACGAGCAGTACTTC. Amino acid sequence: CASRTGRAYEQYF.

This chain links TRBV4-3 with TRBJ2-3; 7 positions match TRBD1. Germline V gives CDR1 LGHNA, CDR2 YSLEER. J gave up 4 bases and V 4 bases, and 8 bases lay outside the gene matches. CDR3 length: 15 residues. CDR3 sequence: CASSPTGARADTQYF. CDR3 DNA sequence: TGCGCCAGCAGCCCTACAGGGGCGAGAGCAGATACGCAGTATTTT.

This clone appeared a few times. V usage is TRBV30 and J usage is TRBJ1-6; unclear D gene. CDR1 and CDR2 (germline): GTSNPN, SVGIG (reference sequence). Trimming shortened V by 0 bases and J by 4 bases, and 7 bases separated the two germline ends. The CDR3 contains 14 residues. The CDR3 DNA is TGTGCCTGGAGTGTACACAAATATAATTCACCCCTCCACTTT. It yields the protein CAWSVHKYNSPLHF.

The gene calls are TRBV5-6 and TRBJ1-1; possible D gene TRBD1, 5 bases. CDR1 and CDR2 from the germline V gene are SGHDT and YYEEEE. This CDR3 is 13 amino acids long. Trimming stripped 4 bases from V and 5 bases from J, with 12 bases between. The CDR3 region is CASSGGLGTEAFF. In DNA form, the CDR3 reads TGTGCCAGCAGCGGGGGACTTGGAACTGAAGCTTTCTTT.

The CDR3 loop is CASSLGTRQGATYEQYF. DNA of the CDR3: TGTGCCAGCAGCTTAGGGACTCGACAGGGGGCAACCTACGAGCAGTACTTC. The V call is TRBV7-9, the J call TRBJ2-7, with TRBD1 identical over 10 bases. This CDR3 is built from 17 residues. Germline V gene data show CDR1 as SEHNR and CDR2 as FQNEAQ (reference sequence). The J segment lost 2 bases and the V segment lost 1 base, leaving 8 bases of the junction unmatched.

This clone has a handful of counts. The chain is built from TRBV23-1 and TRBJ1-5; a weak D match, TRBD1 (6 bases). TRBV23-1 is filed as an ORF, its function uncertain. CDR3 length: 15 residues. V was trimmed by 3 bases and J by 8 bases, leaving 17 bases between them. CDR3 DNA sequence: TGCGCCAGCAGTCAGCCCTCGGGGGGGCTCAAGCCCCAGCATTTT. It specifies CASSQPSGGLKPQHF.

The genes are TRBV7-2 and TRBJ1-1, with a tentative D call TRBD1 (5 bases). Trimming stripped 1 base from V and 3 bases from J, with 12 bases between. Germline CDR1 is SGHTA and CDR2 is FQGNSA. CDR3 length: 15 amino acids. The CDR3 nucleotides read TGTGCCAGCAGCTTAGAGGACATCCGGCACACTGAAGCTTTCTTT. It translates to CASSLEDIRHTEAFF.

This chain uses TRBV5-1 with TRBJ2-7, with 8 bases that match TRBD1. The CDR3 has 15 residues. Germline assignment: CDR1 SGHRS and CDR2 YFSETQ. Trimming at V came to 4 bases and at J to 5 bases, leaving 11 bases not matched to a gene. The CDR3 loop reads CASSDGQGYSDEQYF. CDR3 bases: TGCGCCAGCAGCGACGGACAGGGATATTCGGACGAGCAGTACTTC.

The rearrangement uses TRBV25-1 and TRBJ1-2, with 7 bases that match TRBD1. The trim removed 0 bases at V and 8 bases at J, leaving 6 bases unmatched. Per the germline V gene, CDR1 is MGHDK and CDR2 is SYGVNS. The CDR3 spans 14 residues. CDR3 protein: CASSEYRQGGGYTF. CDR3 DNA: TGTGCCAGCAGTGAATATCGTCAGGGGGGCGGCTACACCTTC.

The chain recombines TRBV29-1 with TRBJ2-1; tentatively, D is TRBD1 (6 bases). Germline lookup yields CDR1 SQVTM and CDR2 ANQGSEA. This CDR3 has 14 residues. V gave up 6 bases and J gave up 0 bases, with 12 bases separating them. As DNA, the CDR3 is TGCAGCGTCGAAACAGGGTACTCCTACAATGAGCAGTTCTTC. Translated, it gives CSVETGYSYNEQFF.

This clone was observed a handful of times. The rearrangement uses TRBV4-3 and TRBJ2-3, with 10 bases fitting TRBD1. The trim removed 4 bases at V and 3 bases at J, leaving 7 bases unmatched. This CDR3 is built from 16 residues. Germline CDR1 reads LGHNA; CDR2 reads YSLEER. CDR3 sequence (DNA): TGCGCCAGCAGCCCATCCCGGGACAGGGGTACAGATACGCAGTATTTT. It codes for CASSPSRDRGTDTQYF.

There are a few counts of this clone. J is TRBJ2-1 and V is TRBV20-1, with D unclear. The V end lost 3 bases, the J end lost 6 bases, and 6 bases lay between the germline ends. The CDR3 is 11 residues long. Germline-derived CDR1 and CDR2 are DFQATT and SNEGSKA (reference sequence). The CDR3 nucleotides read TGCAGTGCTAGTGTCGCCAATGAGCAGTTCTTC. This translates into CSASVANEQFF.